This T cell receptor (beta chain) was observed in a study of shared clonotypes between healthy human individuals. V lost 0 bases to trimming and J lost 2 bases, with 8 bases between them. Germline loops: CDR1 MGHRA, CDR2 YSYEKL. There are 15 residues in the CDR3. DNA at about 0.2 ug, about 30,000 T cell genomes, went into sorted-subset replicate PCRs. Assay used: immunoSEQ multiplex PCR; TCRdb lists only in-frame clones, some missing. The sample yields about 1.9 million clones, just under 95% seen once. CD45RO-negative, CCR7-positively selected cells formed the naive CD8 fraction, excluding terminally differentiated effector memory CD45RA+ cells.

V gene TRBV4-1 combines with J gene TRBJ1-3; unclear D gene. The origin of this receptor is a man aged 18 to 29 in good health. Some clones in this sample may be carry-over from other donors' samples. Sequencing was done on a sample of naive CD8+ T cells from PBMCs. CDR3 nucleotide sequence: TGCGCCAGCAGCCAAGATGCGAGGGCTGGAAACACCATATATTTT. This encodes CASSQDARAGNTIYF.